These 22 T cell receptor beta chains were sequenced from one sample in a study of T-cell memory formation after mild COVID-19. TCRdb fed the 5' RACE reads into MiXCR, producing one record per CDR3 protein. The repertoire holds 250,000 to 300,000 distinct CDR3 sequences, with around 15% as singletons. Sequencing was done on a sample of PBMCs or a T cell subset sorted from them (not recorded which). These receptor sequences come from a man aged 18 to 29 who had mild COVID-19 (a few samples of this study predate the infection). Cell type and time point are not known.

The V and J genes are TRBV10-3 and TRBJ2-5; no clear D gene. Per germline, CDR1 ENHRY and CDR2 SYGVKD. CDR3 size: 14 residues. V was shortened by 0 bases and J by 3 bases, with 8 bases between the two germline ends. This CDR3 is CAISESYSKETQYF. The CDR3 DNA reads TGTGCCATCAGTGAGTCGTACAGTAAAGAGACCCAGTACTTC.

CDR3 sequence: CASSFSAGRRLYEQYF. In DNA form, the CDR3 reads TGCGCCAGCAGCTTCTCGGCTGGGAGGAGGCTCTACGAGCAGTACTTC. V gene TRBV4-1 combines with J gene TRBJ2-7; maybe TRBD2 (6 bases). Germline-derived CDR1 and CDR2 are MGHRA and YSYEKL. V was shortened by 5 bases and J by 3 bases, with 20 bases between the two germline ends. The CDR3 runs 16 residues.

V gene TRBV3-1 combines with J gene TRBJ2-7; TRBD1 agrees at 7 bases. The trim removed 5 bases at V and 4 bases at J, leaving 11 bases unmatched. CDR3 size: 15 residues. Germline V CDR1 and CDR2: LGHDT, YNNKEL (reference sequence). The CDR3 reads CASSFTGAMLYEQYF. As DNA, the CDR3 is TGTGCCAGCAGCTTCACAGGGGCCATGCTATACGAGCAGTACTTC.

The V gene is TRBV6-2 or TRBV6-3, the J gene TRBJ1-5; D not resolved. Trimming took 6 bases from V and 7 from J, leaving 16 bases between them. The CDR3 has 14 amino acids. Germline CDR1 is MNHEY and CDR2 is SVGEGT. The CDR3 spells CASRPAGQRQPQHF. The CDR3 DNA reads TGTGCCAGCAGACCCGCCGGTCAGAGGCAGCCCCAGCATTTT.

CDR3 protein: CASRRLAGGLNEQFF. In DNA form, the CDR3 reads TGTGCCAGCAGGAGGCTAGCGGGGGGGCTCAATGAGCAGTTCTTC. The chain couples TRBV11-2 to TRBJ2-1; the match to TRBD2 covers 12 bases. Germline V gene lookup returns CDR1 SGHAT and CDR2 FQNNGV. The CDR3 runs to 15 residues. V was clipped by 6 bases and J by 6 bases; unmatched bases: 6.

V is TRBV7-9 and J is TRBJ2-3; D unclear. The CDR3 contains 12 residues. CDR1 is SEHNR, CDR2 FQNEAQ, per germline (reference sequence). V was pared by 9 bases and J by 7 bases, with 14 bases between. The CDR3 sequence: CASSQDGHTQYF. In DNA form, the CDR3 reads TGTGCCAGTAGCCAAGATGGACATACGCAGTATTTT.

In its sample, this clonotype was seen many times. This rearrangement joins TRBV7-9 to TRBJ2-3; D gene uncertain. The CDR3 sequence is 13 residues long. Trimming shortened V by 5 bases and J by 3 bases, and 9 bases separated the two germline ends. The germline CDR1 and CDR2 sequences are SEHNR and FQNEAQ (reference sequence). For the CDR3, the DNA is TGTGCCAGCAGCCCCCTTGGGACAGATACGCAGTATTTT. Amino acids: CASSPLGTDTQYF.

This clonotype appeared a few times. This chain uses TRBV6-6 with TRBJ2-5, with a tentative D call TRBD2 (7 bases). The CDR3 has 17 residues. Trimming stripped 6 bases from V and 2 bases from J, with 22 bases between. Germline CDR1 reads MNHNY; CDR2 reads SVGAGI (reference sequence). DNA for the CDR3: TGTGCCAGCAGCCCACGCGGGGGCCGAGGAGTTCAAGAGACCCAGTACTTC. Translating gives CASSPRGGRGVQETQYF.

This clonotype showed up many times. The genes are TRBV5-1 and TRBJ2-7; TRBD2 aligns across 9 bases. V shed 0 bases, J shed 3 bases, and the junction held 1 base outside the gene matches. Germline CDR1 is SGHRS and CDR2 is YFSETQ. This CDR3 contains 14 residues. CDR3 loop: CASSLETSGYEQYF. The CDR3 DNA is TGCGCCAGCAGCTTGGAGACTAGCGGCTACGAGCAGTACTTC.

The chain employs TRBV6-2 or TRBV6-3 and TRBJ2-1; TRBD2 might be the D (5 bases). Germline loops: CDR1 MNHEY, CDR2 SVGEGT. Trimming stripped 0 bases from V and 2 bases from J, with 11 bases between. This CDR3 is 16 amino acids long. CDR3 protein: CASSYSAVPAYNEQFF. CDR3 coding DNA: TGTGCCAGCAGTTACTCAGCGGTTCCGGCCTACAATGAGCAGTTCTTC.

The chain uses TRBV20-1 and TRBJ1-2; TRBD1 agrees at 8 bases. The CDR3 length is 13 residues. CDR1 is DFQATT and CDR2 is SNEGSKA in the germline V gene (reference sequence). J was trimmed by 8 bases and V by 0 bases; bases with no gene match: 5. CDR3 loop: CSARDLDRDGYTF. Written as DNA, the CDR3 is TGCAGTGCTAGAGACCTGGACAGGGACGGCTACACCTTC.

The chain couples TRBV10-1 to TRBJ2-3; 14 positions agree with TRBD2. The CDR3 loop spans 19 amino acids. CDR1 is WNHNN and CDR2 is SYGVQD in the germline V gene (reference sequence). Trimming at V came to 5 bases and at J to 4 bases, leaving 14 bases not matched to a gene. In DNA form, the CDR3 reads TGCGCCAGCAGTCCGACTAGCGGGGGGGCGAGTCTAGGCCCAGATACGCAGTATTTT. It encodes CASSPTSGGASLGPDTQYF.

The chain employs TRBV5-6 and TRBJ2-2; D unclear. Germline CDR1 and CDR2: SGHDT and YYEEEE. This CDR3 region has 12 residues. Trimming took 0 bases from V and 8 from J, leaving 5 bases between them. The DNA for the CDR3 is TGTGCCAGCAGCTTGGCCGAAGGGGAGCTGTTTTTT. This encodes CASSLAEGELFF.

This clonotype was recorded a few times. The V gene is TRBV27, the J gene TRBJ2-5; the D is unclear. Germline-derived CDR1 and CDR2 are MNHEY and SMNVEV (reference sequence). The CDR3 totals 12 residues. Trimming stripped 11 bases from V and 0 bases from J, with 10 bases between. The CDR3 region has the DNA TGTGCCTCTGGGCGGTACCAAGAGACCCAGTACTTC. It yields the protein CASGRYQETQYF.

This clonotype has just a few counts. J is TRBJ2-3 and V is TRBV6-5; TRBD2 matches at 7 bases. J was trimmed by 6 bases and V by 6 bases; bases with no gene match: 9. Germline V gene sequence: CDR1 MNHEY, CDR2 SVGAGI. CDR3 size: 14 residues. CDR3 region: CASSRTGRGDTQYF. DNA of the CDR3: TGTGCCAGCAGCCGGACTGGGCGGGGGGATACGCAGTATTTT.

This clonotype was observed a few times. V gene TRBV11-1 combines with J gene TRBJ2-1; D remains unclear. The CDR3 consists of 11 residues. The V gene lost 2 bases and the J gene lost 10 bases, with 6 bases spanning the gap. Germline CDR1 is SGHAT and CDR2 is FQDESV (reference sequence). CDR3 coding DNA: TGTGCCAGCAGCTTACTGCGCGAGCAGTTCTTC. This translates into CASSLLREQFF.

The V call is TRBV7-3, the J call TRBJ2-5, with 8 bases lining up with TRBD1. This CDR3 region has 14 residues. CDR1 is SGHTA and CDR2 is FQGTGA in the germline V gene. V shed 5 bases, J shed 5 bases, and the junction held 7 bases outside the gene matches. The CDR3 loop reads CASSRQGQGETQYF. The DNA of the CDR3 is TGTGCCAGCAGCCGACAGGGGCAGGGGGAGACCCAGTACTTC.

This chain links TRBV4-1 with TRBJ1-6, with D possibly TRBD1 on 5 matching bases. The CDR3 runs to 15 residues. CDR1 is MGHRA, CDR2 YSYEKL, per germline. V shed 0 bases and J shed 11 bases, with 14 bases lying between them. CDR3 nucleotide sequence: TGCGCCAGCAGCCAAGATGGGTCAGGGTGGACACCCCTCCACTTT. It specifies CASSQDGSGWTPLHF.

V and J are TRBV5-1 and TRBJ2-7; the D gene is possibly TRBD2 (5 bases). CDR1 and CDR2 (germline): SGHRS, YFSETQ. The CDR3 is 16 residues long. The V gene lost 0 bases and the J gene lost 7 bases, with 20 bases spanning the gap. CDR3: CASSLAQEYPQREQYF. CDR3 in DNA: TGCGCCAGCAGCTTGGCCCAGGAGTATCCACAGCGGGAGCAGTACTTC.

This clonotype was detected ten times or more. This chain joins TRBV7-6 and TRBJ2-4, with 8 bases matching TRBD2. J gave up 5 bases and V 4 bases, and 4 bases lay outside the gene matches. CDR3 length: 14 amino acids. Per germline, CDR1 SGHVS and CDR2 FNYEAQ. The CDR3 spells CASSSRGGQNIQYF. The CDR3 DNA reads as TGTGCCAGCAGCTCACGGGGGGGCCAAAACATTCAGTACTTC.

J is TRBJ1-2 and V is TRBV7-2; 7 bases match TRBD1. Germline-derived CDR1 and CDR2 are SGHTA and FQGNSA. J was trimmed by 4 bases and V by 2 bases; bases with no gene match: 4. The CDR3 covers 14 residues. Here the CDR3 reads CASSLTRDSYGYTF. The CDR3 DNA reads as TGTGCCAGCAGCTTAACCCGGGACAGCTATGGCTACACCTTC.

The chain recombines TRBV20-1 with TRBJ1-1; no definite D call. CDR3 size: 15 residues. Between the trimmed V and J ends, which lost 1 base and 6 bases, there was a span of 18 bases. Per germline, CDR1 DFQATT and CDR2 SNEGSKA (reference sequence). The DNA for the CDR3 is TGCAGTGCTAGAGTCCCGGGCTTGGTGGGGTCTGAAGCTTTCTTT. It is translated as CSARVPGLVGSEAFF.